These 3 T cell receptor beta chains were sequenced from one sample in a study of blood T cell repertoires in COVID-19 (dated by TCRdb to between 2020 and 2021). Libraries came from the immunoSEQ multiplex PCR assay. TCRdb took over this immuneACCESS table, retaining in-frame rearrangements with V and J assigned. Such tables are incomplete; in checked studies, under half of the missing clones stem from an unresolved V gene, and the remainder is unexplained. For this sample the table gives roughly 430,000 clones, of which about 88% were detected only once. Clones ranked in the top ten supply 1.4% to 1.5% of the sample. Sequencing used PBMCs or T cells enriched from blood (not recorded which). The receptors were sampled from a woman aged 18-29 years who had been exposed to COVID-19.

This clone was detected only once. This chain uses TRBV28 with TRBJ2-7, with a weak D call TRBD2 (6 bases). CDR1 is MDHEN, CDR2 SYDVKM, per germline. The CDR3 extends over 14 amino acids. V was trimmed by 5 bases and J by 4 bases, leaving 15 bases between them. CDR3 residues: CASSIPSGLYEQYF. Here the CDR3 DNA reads TGTGCCAGCAGTATCCCGAGCGGGTTGTACGAGCAGTACTTC.

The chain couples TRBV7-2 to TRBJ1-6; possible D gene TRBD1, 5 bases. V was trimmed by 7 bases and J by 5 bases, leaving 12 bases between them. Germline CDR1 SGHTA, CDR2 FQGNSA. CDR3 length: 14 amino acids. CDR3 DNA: TGTGCCAGCACCCCGACAGCAGATAATTCACCCCTCCACTTT. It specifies CASTPTADNSPLHF. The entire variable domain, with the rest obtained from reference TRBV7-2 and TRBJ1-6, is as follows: GAGVSQSPSNKVTEKGKDVELRCDPISGHTALYWYRQSLGQGLEFLIYFQGNSAPDKSGLPSDRFSAERTGGSVSTLTIQRTQQEDSAVYLCASTPTADNSPLHFGNGTRLTVT.

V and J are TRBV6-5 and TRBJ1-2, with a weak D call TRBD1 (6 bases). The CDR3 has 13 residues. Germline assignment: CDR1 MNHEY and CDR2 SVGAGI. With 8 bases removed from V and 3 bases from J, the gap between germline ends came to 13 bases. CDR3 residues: CASRIQGYYGYTF. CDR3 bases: TGTGCCAGCCGGATACAGGGCTACTATGGCTACACCTTC.